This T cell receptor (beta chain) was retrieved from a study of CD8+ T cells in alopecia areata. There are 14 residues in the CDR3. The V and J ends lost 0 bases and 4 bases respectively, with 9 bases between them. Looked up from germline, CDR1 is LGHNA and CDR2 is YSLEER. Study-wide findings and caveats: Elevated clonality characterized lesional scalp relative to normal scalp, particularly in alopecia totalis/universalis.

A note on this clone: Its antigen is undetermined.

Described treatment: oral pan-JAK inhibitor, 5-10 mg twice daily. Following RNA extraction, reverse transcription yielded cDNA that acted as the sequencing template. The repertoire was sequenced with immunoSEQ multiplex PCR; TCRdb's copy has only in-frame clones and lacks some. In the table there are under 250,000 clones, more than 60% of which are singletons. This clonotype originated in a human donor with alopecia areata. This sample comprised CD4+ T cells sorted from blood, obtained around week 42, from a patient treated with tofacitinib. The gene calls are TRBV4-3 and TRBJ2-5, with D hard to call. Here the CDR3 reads CASSQDVGAETQYF. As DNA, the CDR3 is TGCGCCAGCAGCCAAGATGTAGGAGCAGAGACCCAGTACTTC.